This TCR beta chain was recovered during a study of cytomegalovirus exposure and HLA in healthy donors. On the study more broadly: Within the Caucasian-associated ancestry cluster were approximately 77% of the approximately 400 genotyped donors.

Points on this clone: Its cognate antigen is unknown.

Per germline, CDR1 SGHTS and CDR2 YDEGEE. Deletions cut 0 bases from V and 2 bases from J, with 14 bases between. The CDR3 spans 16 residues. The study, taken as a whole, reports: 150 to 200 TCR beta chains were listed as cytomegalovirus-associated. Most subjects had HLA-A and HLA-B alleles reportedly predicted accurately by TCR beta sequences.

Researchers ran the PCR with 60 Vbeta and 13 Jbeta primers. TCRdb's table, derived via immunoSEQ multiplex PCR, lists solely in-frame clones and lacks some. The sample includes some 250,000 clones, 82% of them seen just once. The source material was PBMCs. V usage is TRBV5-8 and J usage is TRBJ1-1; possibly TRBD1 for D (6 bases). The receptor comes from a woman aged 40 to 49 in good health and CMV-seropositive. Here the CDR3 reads CASSLDGTLLNTEAFF. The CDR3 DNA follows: TGTGCCAGCAGCTTGGATGGGACACTCCTAAACACTGAAGCTTTCTTT. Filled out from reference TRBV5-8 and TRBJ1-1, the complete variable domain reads EAGVTQSPTHLIKTRGQQATLRCSPISGHTSVYWYQQALGLGLQFLLWYDEGEERNRGNFPPRFSGRQFPNYSSELNVNALELEDSALYLCASSLDGTLLNTEAFFGQGTRLTVV.